This TCR beta chain was documented in a study of TIL therapy for anti-PD-1-resistant metastatic lung cancer. Overall study context: Tumor harvest preceded PD-1/PD-L1 blockade, followed by nivolumab treatment. Most patients had lung adenocarcinoma; a handful of tumors were EGFR-mutant, two ALK-rearranged; half smoked currently or formerly. Study observations and caveats: Patients were highly selected, enriched for treatment-naive, never-smoker and oncogene-addicted cases.

The sample's time point: pre-treatment sample, taken before nivolumab and TIL therapy. Adults with stage 4 NSCLC were enrolled in a phase I trial. Sequencing used immunoSEQ v3. The method was immunoSEQ multiplex PCR; TCRdb's version includes in-frame clones alone and lacks a portion of them. The table shows 45,000 to 60,000 clones, with approximately 79% occurring only once. Regarding this clone: The target antigen is unknown.

Trimming removed 0 bases from V and 4 bases from J, with 14 bases in between. The CDR3 loop spans 15 amino acids. Germline CDR1 SGHDT, CDR2 YYEEEE. The sequence came from a woman between 25 and 80 years old with non-small cell lung cancer. The chain uses TRBV5-6 and TRBJ2-7; maybe TRBD1 (5 bases). The sequences come from blood, collected at baseline. CDR3 DNA sequence: TGTGCCAGCAGCTTGGTTGGGCAGGGTCGGTACGAGCAGTACTTC. This translates into CASSLVGQGRYEQYF.